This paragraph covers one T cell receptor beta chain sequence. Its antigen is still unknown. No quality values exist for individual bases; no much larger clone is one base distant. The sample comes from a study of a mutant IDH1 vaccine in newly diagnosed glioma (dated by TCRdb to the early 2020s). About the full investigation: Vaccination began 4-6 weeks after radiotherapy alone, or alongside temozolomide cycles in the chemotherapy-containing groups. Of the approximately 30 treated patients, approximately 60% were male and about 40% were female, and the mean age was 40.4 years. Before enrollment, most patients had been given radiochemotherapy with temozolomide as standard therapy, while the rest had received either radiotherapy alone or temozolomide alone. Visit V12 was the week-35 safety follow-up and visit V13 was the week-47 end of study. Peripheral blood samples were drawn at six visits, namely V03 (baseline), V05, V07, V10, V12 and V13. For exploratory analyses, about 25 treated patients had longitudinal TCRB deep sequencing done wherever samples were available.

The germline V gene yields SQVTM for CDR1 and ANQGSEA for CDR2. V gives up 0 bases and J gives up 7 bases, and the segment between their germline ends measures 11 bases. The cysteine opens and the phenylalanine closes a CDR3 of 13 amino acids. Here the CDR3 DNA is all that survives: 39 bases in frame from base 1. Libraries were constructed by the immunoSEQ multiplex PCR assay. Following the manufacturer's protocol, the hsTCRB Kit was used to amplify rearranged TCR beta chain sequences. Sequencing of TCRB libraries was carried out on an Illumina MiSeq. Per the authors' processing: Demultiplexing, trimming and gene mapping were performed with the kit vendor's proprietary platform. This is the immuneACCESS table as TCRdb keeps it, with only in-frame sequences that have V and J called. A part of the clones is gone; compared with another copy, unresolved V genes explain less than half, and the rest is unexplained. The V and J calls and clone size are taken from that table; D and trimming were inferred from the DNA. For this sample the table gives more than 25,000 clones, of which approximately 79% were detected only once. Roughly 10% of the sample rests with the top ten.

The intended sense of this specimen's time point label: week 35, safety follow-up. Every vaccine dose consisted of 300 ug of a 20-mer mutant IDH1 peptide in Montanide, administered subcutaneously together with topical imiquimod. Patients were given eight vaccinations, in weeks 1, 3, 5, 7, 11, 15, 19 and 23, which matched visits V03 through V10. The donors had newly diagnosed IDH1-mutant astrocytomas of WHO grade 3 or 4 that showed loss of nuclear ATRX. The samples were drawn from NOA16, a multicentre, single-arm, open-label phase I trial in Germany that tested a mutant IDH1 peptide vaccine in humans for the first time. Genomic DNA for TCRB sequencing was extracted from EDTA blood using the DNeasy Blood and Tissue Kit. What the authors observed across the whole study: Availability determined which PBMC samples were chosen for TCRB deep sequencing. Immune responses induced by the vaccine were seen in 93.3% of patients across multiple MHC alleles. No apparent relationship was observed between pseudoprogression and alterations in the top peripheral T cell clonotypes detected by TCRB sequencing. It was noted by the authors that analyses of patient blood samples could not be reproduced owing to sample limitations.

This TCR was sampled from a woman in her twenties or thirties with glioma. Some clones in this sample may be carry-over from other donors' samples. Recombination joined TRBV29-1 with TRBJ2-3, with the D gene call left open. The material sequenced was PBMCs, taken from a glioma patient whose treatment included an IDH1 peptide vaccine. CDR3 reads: CSVEDQRINTQYF. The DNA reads TGCAGCGTTGAAGATCAAAGGATAAATACGCAGTATTTT.